Listed below are T cell receptor beta chains from one sample, sequenced in a study of human T cells and chemical hapten exposure. TCRdb recomputed calls from the RACE reads with MiXCR, one row per CDR3 protein. This sample has some 80,000 distinct CDR3 sequences, with 11% found just once. Sequences were derived from whole blood, sampled in connection with sensitization to the hapten diphenylcyclopropenone (DPC). The receptors here all came from a man aged 18 to 30 with alopecia areata. Some clones in this sample may be carry-over from other donors' samples. Each CDR3 is given with its conserved first and last residue. D genes are given only for firm matches. Not all rows give a size; the values are once, few, many and, for expanded clones, a class.

>.|TRBJ2-3|15|TRBV7-2|TRBD1
TGTGCCAGCAGCTCAGGGGGCCACGGAGCAGATACGCAGTATTTT
CASSSGGHGADTQYF
>.|TRBJ2-7|15|TRBV20-1|TRBD2
TGCAGTGCTAGACGACCGACTAGCGCCCTCAGCGAGCAGTACTTC
CSARRPTSALSEQYF
>.|TRBJ2-3|14|TRBV5-8|TRBD2
TGTGCCAGCAGCTGGAGCGGGGGCACAGATACGCAGTATTTT
CASSWSGGTDTQYF
>few|TRBJ1-2|16|TRBV27|.
TGTGCCAGCAGTTTCGTAGGACAGAAGTATAACTATGGCTACACCTTC
CASSFVGQKYNYGYTF
>many|TRBJ1-5|18|TRBV12-3/TRBV12-4|TRBD1
TGTGCCAGCAGTCTCGGACAGGGGTTTGGCCGTGGCAATCAGCCCCAGCATTTT
CASSLGQGFGRGNQPQHF
>many|TRBJ1-2|14|TRBV6-2/TRBV6-3|TRBD1
TGTGCCAGCGGGGATTATGGACAGGGAAATGGCTACACCTTC
CASGDYGQGNGYTF
>many|TRBJ1-2|16|TRBV5-1|TRBD1
TGCGCCAGCAGCTTACCGGGACAGGGGGCGCGGTATGGCTACACCTTC
CASSLPGQGARYGYTF
>many|TRBJ2-2|14|TRBV24-1|.
TGTGCCACCAGTGGAGGCTCTAAGACCGGGGAGCTGTTTTTT
CATSGGSKTGELFF
>.|TRBJ1-2|13|TRBV14|.
TGTGCCAGCAGCCAGGAGGGAATCTATGGCTACACCTTC
CASSQEGIYGYTF
>many|TRBJ2-3|15|TRBV20-1|TRBD2
TGCAGTGCTAGTAGCGGGGGGGCGGGCACAGATACGCAGTATTTT
CSASSGGAGTDTQYF
>many|TRBJ2-1|17|TRBV6-2/TRBV6-3|TRBD2
TGTGCCAGCAGCCGCGGACTAGCGGGGGCCTCCTACAATGAGCAGTTCTTC
CASSRGLAGASYNEQFF
>few|TRBJ2-2|15|TRBV7-2|.
TGTGCCAGCAGCTTAGACGGGGCGAACACCGGGGAGCTGTTTTTT
CASSLDGANTGELFF
>few|TRBJ1-2|12|TRBV7-2|.
TGTGCCAGCAGCTCCGACAGAATTGGCTACACCTTC
CASSSDRIGYTF
>few|TRBJ2-1|14|TRBV10-2|TRBD1
TGCGCCAGCAGTGACCGGGCAGGGGGCCTAGGGCAGTTCTTC
CASSDRAGGLGQFF
>many|TRBJ2-3|14|TRBV12-3/TRBV12-4|.
TGTGCCAGCAGTTTACTCGCTAGCACAGATACGCAGTATTTT
CASSLLASTDTQYF
>.|TRBJ1-1|17|TRBV18|.
TGTGCCAGCTCACCACCTTCGAGGCTCCCGGGGGACACTGAAGCTTTCTTT
CASSPPSRLPGDTEAFF
>.|TRBJ2-5|14|TRBV28|.
TGTGCCAGCAGTTTAAAGCCTAACCTAGAGACCCAGTACTTC
CASSLKPNLETQYF
>few|TRBJ1-1|15|TRBV19|TRBD1
TGTGCCAGTAGTATATGGACAGGGGGAGACACTGAAGCTTTCTTT
CASSIWTGGDTEAFF
>many|TRBJ2-2|17|TRBV7-2|.
TGTGCCAGCAGCTTGAGCAGGGTAAACGCGAACACCGGGGAGCTGTTTTTT
CASSLSRVNANTGELFF
>.|TRBJ2-1|16|TRBV18|TRBD1
TGTGCCAGCTCACCACCCTTCCCGGGACAGGGGGAACGGCAGTTCTTC
CASSPPFPGQGERQFF
>many|TRBJ2-5|14|TRBV6-5|TRBD1
TGTGCCAGCAGCCGATGGGACAGCCCGGGGACCCAGTACTTC
CASSRWDSPGTQYF
>.|TRBJ2-7|13|TRBV29-1|.
TGCAGCGCCTTTGGGAGAATACCCTACGAGCAGTACTTC
CSAFGRIPYEQYF
>.|TRBJ2-1|15|TRBV10-3|TRBD2
TGTGCCATCAGTGAGTTTAGCGGGGGGGCCAATGAGCAGTTCTTC
CAISEFSGGANEQFF
>.|TRBJ2-7|13|TRBV20-1|.
TGCAGTGCTAGGAGTCAGTTGGCCTACGAGCAGTACTTC
CSARSQLAYEQYF
>few|TRBJ2-1|15|TRBV7-6|TRBD1
TGTGCCAGCAGCTCGCCCGGGACAGGGGGCAATGAGCAGTTCTTC
CASSSPGTGGNEQFF
>few|TRBJ2-7|15|TRBV28|TRBD1
TGTGCCAGCAGTTTGGTGGGACAGGGGATGTACGAGCAGTACTTC
CASSLVGQGMYEQYF
>.|TRBJ1-1|12|TRBV19|TRBD1
TGTGCCAGTAAAGGACAGGGGCCTGAAGCTTTCTTT
CASKGQGPEAFF